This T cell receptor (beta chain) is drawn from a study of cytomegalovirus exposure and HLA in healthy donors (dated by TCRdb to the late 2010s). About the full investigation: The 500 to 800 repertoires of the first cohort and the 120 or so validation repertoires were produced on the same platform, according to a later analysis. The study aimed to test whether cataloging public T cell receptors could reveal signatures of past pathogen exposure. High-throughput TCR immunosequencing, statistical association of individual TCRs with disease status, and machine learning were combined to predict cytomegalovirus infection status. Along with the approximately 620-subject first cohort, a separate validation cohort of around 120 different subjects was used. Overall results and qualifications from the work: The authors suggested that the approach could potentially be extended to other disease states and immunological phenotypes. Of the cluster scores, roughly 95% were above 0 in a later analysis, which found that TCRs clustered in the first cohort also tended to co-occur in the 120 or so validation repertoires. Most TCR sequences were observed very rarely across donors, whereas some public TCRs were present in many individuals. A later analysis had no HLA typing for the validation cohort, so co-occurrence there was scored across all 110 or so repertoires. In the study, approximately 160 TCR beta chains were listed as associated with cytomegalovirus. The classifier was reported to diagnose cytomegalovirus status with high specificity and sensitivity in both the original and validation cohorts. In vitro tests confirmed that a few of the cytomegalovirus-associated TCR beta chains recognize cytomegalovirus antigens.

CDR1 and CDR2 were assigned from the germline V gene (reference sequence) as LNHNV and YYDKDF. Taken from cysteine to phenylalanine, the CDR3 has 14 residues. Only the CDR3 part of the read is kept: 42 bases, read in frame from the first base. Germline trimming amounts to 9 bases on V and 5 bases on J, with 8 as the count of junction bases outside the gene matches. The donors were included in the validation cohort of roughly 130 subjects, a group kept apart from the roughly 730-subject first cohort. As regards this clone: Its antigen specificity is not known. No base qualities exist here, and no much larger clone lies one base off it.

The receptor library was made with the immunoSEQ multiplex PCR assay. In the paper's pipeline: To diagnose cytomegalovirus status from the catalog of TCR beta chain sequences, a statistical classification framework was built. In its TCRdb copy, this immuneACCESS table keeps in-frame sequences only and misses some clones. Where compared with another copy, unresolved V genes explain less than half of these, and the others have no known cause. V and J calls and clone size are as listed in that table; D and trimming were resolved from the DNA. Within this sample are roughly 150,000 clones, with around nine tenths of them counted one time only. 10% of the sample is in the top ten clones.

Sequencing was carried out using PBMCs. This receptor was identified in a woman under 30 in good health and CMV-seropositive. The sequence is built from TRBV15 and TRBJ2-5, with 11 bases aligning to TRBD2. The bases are TGTGCCACTAGACTAGCGGGGTCGGGGGAGACCCAGTACTTC. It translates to CATRLAGSGETQYF.